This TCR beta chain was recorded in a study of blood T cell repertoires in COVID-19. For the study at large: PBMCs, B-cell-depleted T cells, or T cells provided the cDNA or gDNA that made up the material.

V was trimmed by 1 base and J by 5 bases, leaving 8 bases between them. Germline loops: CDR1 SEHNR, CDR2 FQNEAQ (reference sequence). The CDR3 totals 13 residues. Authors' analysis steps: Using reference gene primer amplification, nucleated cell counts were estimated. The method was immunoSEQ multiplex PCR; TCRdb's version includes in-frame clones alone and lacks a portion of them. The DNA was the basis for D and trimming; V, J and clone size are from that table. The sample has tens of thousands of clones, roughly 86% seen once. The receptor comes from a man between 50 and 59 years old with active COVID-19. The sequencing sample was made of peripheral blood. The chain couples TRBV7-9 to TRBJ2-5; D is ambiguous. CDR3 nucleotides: TGTGCCAGCAGCTTAGACGACTTCGAGACCCAGTACTTC. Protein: CASSLDDFETQYF.